This is a list of T cell receptor beta chains from one sample in a study of T cells in Graves' hyperthyroidism and ophthalmopathy. Each CDR3 protein gets one entry after TCRdb re-called the multiplex PCR reads with MiXCR. Of some 600,000 distinct CDR3 sequences listed, about 14% were seen once; the top ten hold less than 6%. Sample: blood. The receptors were sampled from a woman aged 30 to 39 with Graves' hyperthyroidism that later progressed to Graves' ophthalmopathy. CDR3s include the opening cysteine and the closing phenylalanine or tryptophan. Each record gives: CDR3 length, V gene, clone size, D gene, J gene, CDR3 protein, CDR3 DNA. The D gene is left open where the match is weak. Not every row has a clone size; where given, it reads once, few, many or a size class.

>13|TRBV5-1|many|-|TRBJ1-2
CASDETGNYGYTF
TGCGCCAGCGATGAAACAGGGAACTATGGCTACACCTTC
>14|TRBV20-1|-|TRBD1|TRBJ1-1
CSAGTGTGNIRAFF
TGCAGTGCTGGAACCGGGACAGGGAATATTAGGGCTTTCTTT
>15|TRBV19|many|TRBD1|TRBJ1-1
CASSIIGQANTEAFF
TGTGCCAGTAGTATTATAGGACAGGCGAACACTGAAGCTTTCTTT
>13|TRBV18|many|TRBD1|TRBJ1-1
CASSPGRGREAFF
TGTGCCAGCTCACCAGGCAGGGGGAGGGAAGCTTTCTTT
>14|TRBV29-1|few|TRBD1|TRBJ2-1
CSATGTEAAGEQFF
TGCAGCGCAACCGGGACAGAGGCCGCTGGGGAGCAGTTCTTC
>15|TRBV3-1|many|-|TRBJ1-4
CASSARQGRNEKLFF
TGTGCCAGCAGCGCCCGCCAGGGACGTAATGAAAAACTGTTTTTT
>15|TRBV18|many|-|TRBJ1-6
CASSPTGQDNSPLHF
TGTGCCAGCTCACCAACGGGCCAGGATAATTCACCCCTCCACTTT
>17|TRBV30|many|TRBD1|TRBJ1-2
CAWSELGTVKGGYGYTF
TGTGCCTGGAGTGAACTCGGGACAGTAAAAGGGGGCTATGGCTACACCTTC
>14|TRBV2|many|-|TRBJ2-3
CASMPGELTDTQYF
TGTGCCAGCATGCCAGGGGAACTCACAGATACGCAGTATTTT
>14|TRBV7-6|few|TRBD1|TRBJ1-2
CASSGETGGSGYTF
TGTGCCAGCAGCGGCGAGACAGGGGGAAGTGGCTACACCTTC
>16|TRBV30|many|TRBD1|TRBJ2-7
CAWRRGRTGIKYEQYF
TGTGCCTGGAGGAGGGGAAGGACAGGGATCAAGTACGAGCAGTACTTC
>13|TRBV19|-|-|TRBJ1-1
CASSGEGWTEAFF
TGTGCCAGTAGTGGAGAGGGTTGGACTGAAGCTTTCTTT
>18|TRBV27|many|-|TRBJ2-1
CASSLSPQLENSYNEQFF
TGTGCCAGCAGTTTATCCCCTCAACTAGAAAACTCCTACAATGAGCAGTTCTTC
>14|TRBV25-1|few|TRBD1|TRBJ1-2
CASSEWTGNYGYTF
TGTGCCAGCAGTGAATGGACAGGGAACTATGGCTACACCTTC
>13|TRBV9|few|-|TRBJ1-2
CASSVVVGYGYTF
TGTGCCAGCAGCGTAGTGGTGGGATACGGCTACACCTTC
>18|TRBV7-8|many|TRBD2|TRBJ2-3
CASSTSSSGIIFTDTQYF
TGTGCCAGCAGCACTTCCTCTAGCGGGATTATCTTCACAGATACGCAGTATTTT
>18|TRBV25-1|few|TRBD2|TRBJ2-3
CASSDPRGGGLATDTQYF
TGTGCCAGCAGTGATCCTCGCGGGGGCGGACTAGCTACAGATACGCAGTATTTT
>14|TRBV4-1|few|-|TRBJ1-2
CASSQAAPGNGYTF
TGCGCCAGCAGCCAAGCTGCGCCAGGGAATGGCTACACCTTC
>15|TRBV30|few|-|TRBJ2-2
CAWAGGPYTPGELFF
TGTGCCTGGGCCGGGGGACCATACACACCCGGGGAGCTGTTTTTT
>16|TRBV6-2/TRBV6-3|-|-|TRBJ1-5
CASSYPSRGGNQSQHF
TGTGCCAGCAGTTACCCCTCAAGGGGGGGCAATCAGTCCCAGCATTTT
>18|TRBV18|-|-|TRBJ2-7
CASSPRAPLGSNFYEQYF
TGTGCCAGCTCACCACGGGCCCCGTTGGGGTCTAATTTCTACGAGCAGTACTTC
>12|TRBV30|many|-|TRBJ2-3
CAWSVSGDTQYF
TGTGCCTGGAGTGTATCAGGCGATACGCAGTATTTT
>13|TRBV19|few|-|TRBJ1-5
CASVMRGNQPQHF
TGTGCCAGTGTGATGAGAGGCAATCAGCCCCAGCATTTT
>15|TRBV6-2/TRBV6-3|few|TRBD1|TRBJ1-6
CASSYRTGWNSPLHF
TGTGCCAGCAGTTACCGGACAGGGTGGAATTCACCCCTCCACTTT
>13|TRBV7-9|many|-|TRBJ2-5
CASSFGVQETQYF
TGTGCCAGCAGCTTCGGCGTACAAGAGACCCAGTACTTC
>14|TRBV5-1|few|-|TRBJ1-5
CASSLDRESQPQHF
TGCGCCAGCAGCTTGGACAGGGAGAGTCAGCCCCAGCATTTT
>20|TRBV27|many|-|TRBJ2-6
CASSFATGPGLGAGANVLTF
TGTGCCAGCAGTTTCGCAACCGGCCCGGGTCTTGGGGCTGGGGCCAACGTCCTGACTTTC
>17|TRBV6-2/TRBV6-3|many|TRBD2|TRBJ2-5
CASSYSIKAQREVTQYF
TGTGCCAGCAGTTACTCGATAAAAGCCCAGCGGGAGGTGACCCAGTACTTC
>18|TRBV24-1|few|-|TRBJ2-3
CATSDPFWQAGETDTQYF
TGTGCCACCAGTGATCCCTTCTGGCAGGCGGGTGAAACAGATACGCAGTATTTT
>14|TRBV4-1|many|TRBD1|TRBJ1-4
CASSHWTGDEKLFF
TGCGCCAGCAGCCACTGGACAGGGGATGAAAAACTGTTTTTT
>14|TRBV11-2|many|-|TRBJ1-1
CASSFGQTNTEAFF
TGTGCCAGCAGCTTCGGGCAGACGAACACTGAAGCTTTCTTT
>14|TRBV12-3/TRBV12-4|many|-|TRBJ1-1
CASSLEWRNTEAFF
TGTGCCAGCAGTCTCGAATGGCGGAACACTGAAGCTTTCTTT
>15|TRBV30|few|TRBD1|TRBJ1-5
CAWSEGQFSNQPQHF
TGTGCCTGGAGCGAGGGACAGTTTAGCAATCAGCCCCAGCATTTT
>14|TRBV20-1|many|TRBD2|TRBJ2-1
CSARLAGASIEQFF
TGCAGTGCGAGGCTAGCGGGAGCGTCAATTGAGCAGTTCTTC
>17|TRBV7-3|many|TRBD2|TRBJ2-5
CASSLTPSGSGQETQYF
TGTGCCAGCAGCTTAACCCCTAGCGGGAGTGGCCAAGAGACCCAGTACTTC
>13|TRBV12-3/TRBV12-4|many|TRBD1|TRBJ1-1
CASSPGQGAEAFF
TGTGCCAGCAGTCCGGGACAGGGCGCTGAAGCTTTCTTT
>13|TRBV29-1|few|-|TRBJ1-2
CSVDGQTSGGYTF
TGCAGCGTTGATGGCCAGACCTCCGGTGGCTACACCTTC
>15|TRBV29-1|-|-|TRBJ1-1
CSVEEYRGMNTEAFF
TGCAGCGTTGAAGAATATAGAGGGATGAACACTGAAGCTTTCTTT
>15|TRBV11-3|-|-|TRBJ2-1
CASSLGSWGHNEQFF
TGTGCCAGCAGCTTAGGTAGTTGGGGCCACAATGAGCAGTTCTTC
>12|TRBV5-1|few|-|TRBJ2-1
CASSLDGRQGFF
TGCGCCAGCAGCTTGGACGGAAGGCAGGGGTTCTTC
>16|TRBV28|many|-|TRBJ1-2
CASSPPGVSGGYGYTF
TGTGCCAGCAGTCCCCCTGGGGTCTCCGGGGGCTATGGCTACACCTTC
>18|TRBV6-2/TRBV6-3|few|-|TRBJ1-1
CASSYSAEEGGPNTEAFF
TGTGCCAGCAGTTACTCGGCTGAAGAGGGGGGTCCGAACACTGAAGCTTTCTTT
>19|TRBV6-1|many|TRBD2|TRBJ2-7
CASSGRLAGLLLGSYEQYF
TGTGCCAGCAGTGGTCGACTAGCGGGATTGTTGCTTGGGAGCTACGAGCAGTACTTC
>14|TRBV11-3|many|-|TRBJ2-4
CASSQEGTRNIQYF
TGTGCCAGCAGCCAGGAGGGAACACGTAACATTCAGTACTTC
>17|TRBV28|many|-|TRBJ2-7
CASSENVWGSDTYEQYF
TGTGCCAGCAGTGAAAATGTATGGGGGAGTGATACCTACGAGCAGTACTTC
>12|TRBV7-9|few|-|TRBJ2-1
CASGYGSNEQFF
TGTGCCAGCGGCTATGGGTCCAATGAGCAGTTCTTC
>15|TRBV2|many|TRBD2|TRBJ2-2
CASKGIAGVTGELFF
TGTGCCAGCAAGGGGATAGCGGGAGTCACCGGGGAGCTGTTTTTT
>15|TRBV5-1|-|-|TRBJ2-2
CASSPNRRSTGELFF
TGCGCCAGCAGCCCCAACAGGCGGAGCACCGGGGAGCTGTTTTTT